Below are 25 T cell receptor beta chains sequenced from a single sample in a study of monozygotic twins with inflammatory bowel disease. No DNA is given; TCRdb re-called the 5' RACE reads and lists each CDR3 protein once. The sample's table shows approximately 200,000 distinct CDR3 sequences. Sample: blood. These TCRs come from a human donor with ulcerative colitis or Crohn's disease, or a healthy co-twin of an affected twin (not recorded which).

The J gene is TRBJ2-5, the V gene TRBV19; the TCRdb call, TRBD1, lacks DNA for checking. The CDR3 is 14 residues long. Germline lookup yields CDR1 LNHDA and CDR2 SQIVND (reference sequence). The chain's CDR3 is CASSNPQWAETQYF.

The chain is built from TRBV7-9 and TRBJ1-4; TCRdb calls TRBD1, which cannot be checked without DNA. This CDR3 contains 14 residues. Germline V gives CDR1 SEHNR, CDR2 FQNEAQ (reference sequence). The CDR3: CASSFIQAREKLFF.

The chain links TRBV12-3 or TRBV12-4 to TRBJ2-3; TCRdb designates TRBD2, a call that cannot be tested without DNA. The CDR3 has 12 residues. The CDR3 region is CASRAVGDTQYF.

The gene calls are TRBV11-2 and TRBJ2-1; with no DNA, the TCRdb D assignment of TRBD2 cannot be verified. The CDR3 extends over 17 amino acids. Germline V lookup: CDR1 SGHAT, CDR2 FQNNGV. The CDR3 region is CASSLVGTRILYNEQFF.

The CDR3 region is CASSPYTGPGNQPQHF. The chain recombines TRBV4-1 with TRBJ1-5; TCRdb calls TRBD1, which cannot be checked without DNA. The germline gives CDR1 MGHRA, CDR2 YSYEKL. The CDR3 has 16 residues.

CDR3 amino acids: CSVERGRNEQFF. This chain uses TRBV29-1 with TRBJ2-1; there is no DNA to check the TCRdb D call of TRBD1. This CDR3 comprises 12 residues. CDR1 is SQVTM and CDR2 is ANQGSEA in the germline V gene.

CDR3 sequence reads: CASSLGGSSLRKTQYF. The chain is built from TRBV7-2 and TRBJ2-5; TCRdb outputs TRBD2, but without DNA this stays unchecked. CDR1 and CDR2 (germline): SGHTA, FQGNSA. The CDR3 sequence is 16 residues long. The full variable domain, its missing parts supplied by reference TRBV7-2 and TRBJ2-5, is GAGVSQSPSNKVTEKGKDVELRCDPISGHTALYWYRQSLGQGLEFLIYFQGNSAPDKSGLPSDRFSAERTGGSVSTLTIQRTQQEDSAVYLCASSLGGSSLRKTQYFGPGTRLLVL.

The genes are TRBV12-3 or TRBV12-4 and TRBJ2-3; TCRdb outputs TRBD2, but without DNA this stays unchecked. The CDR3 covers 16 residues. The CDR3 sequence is CASSKSSGGNGDTQYF.

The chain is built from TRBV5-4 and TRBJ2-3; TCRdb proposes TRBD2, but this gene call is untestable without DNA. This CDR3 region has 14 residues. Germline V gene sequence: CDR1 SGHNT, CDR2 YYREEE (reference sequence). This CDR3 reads CASSLLAYTDTQYF.

The CDR3: CASSEQGNEQYF. The V and J genes are TRBV5-1 and TRBJ2-7; TCRdb returns TRBD1, unconfirmable since there is no DNA. Germline values: CDR1 SGHRS, CDR2 YFSETQ. The CDR3 is made up of 12 amino acids. Full variable domain (missing parts from reference TRBV5-1 and TRBJ2-7): KAGVTQTPRYLIKTRGQQVTLSCSPISGHRSVSWYQQTPGQGLQFLFEYFSETQRNKGNFPGRFSGRQFSNSRSEMNVSTLELGDSALYLCASSEQGNEQYFGPGTRLTVT.

CDR3 amino acids: CSARDASGESYEQYF. This chain joins TRBV20-1 and TRBJ2-7; no DNA is available, so the TRBD2 call from TCRdb remains unchecked. The CDR3 sequence is 15 residues long. Germline V lookup: CDR1 DFQATT, CDR2 SNEGSKA (reference sequence).

The CDR3 sequence is CASSYSDILDSPLHF. The genes are TRBV6-5 and TRBJ1-6. The V gene's germline CDR1 is MNHEY and CDR2 SVGAGI. The CDR3 is 15 amino acids.

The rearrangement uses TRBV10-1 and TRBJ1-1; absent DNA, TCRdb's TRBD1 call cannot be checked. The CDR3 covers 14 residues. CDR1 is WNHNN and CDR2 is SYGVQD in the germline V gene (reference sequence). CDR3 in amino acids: CASRASGTGSEAFF.

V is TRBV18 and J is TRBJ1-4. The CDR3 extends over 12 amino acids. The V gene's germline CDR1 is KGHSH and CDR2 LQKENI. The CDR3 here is CASSPQGEKLFF.

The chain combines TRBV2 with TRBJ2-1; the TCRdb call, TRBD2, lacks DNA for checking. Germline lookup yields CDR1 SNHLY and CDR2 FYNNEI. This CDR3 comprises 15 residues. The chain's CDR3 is CASSVGPSRTNEQFF. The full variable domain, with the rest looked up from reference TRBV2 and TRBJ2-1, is EPEVTQTPSHQVTQMGQEVILRCVPISNHLYFYWYRQILGQKVEFLVSFYNNEISEKSEIFDDQFSVERPDGSNFTLKIRSTKLEDSAMYFCASSVGPSRTNEQFFGPGTRLTVL.

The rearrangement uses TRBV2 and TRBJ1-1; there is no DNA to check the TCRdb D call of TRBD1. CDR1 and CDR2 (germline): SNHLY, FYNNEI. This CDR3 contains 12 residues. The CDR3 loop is CASRSPNTEAFF.

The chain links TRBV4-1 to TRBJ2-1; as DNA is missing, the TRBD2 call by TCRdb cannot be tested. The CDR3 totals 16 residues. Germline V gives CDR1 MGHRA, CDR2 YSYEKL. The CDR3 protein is CASSQVVREVMDEQFF.

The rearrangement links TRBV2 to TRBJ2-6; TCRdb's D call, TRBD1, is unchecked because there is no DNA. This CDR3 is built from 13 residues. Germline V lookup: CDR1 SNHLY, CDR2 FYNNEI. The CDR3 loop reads CASWDAWANVLTF.

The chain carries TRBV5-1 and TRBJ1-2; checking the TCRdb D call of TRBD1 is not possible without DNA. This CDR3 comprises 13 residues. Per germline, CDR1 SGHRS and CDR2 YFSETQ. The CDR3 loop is CASSSDRLRGYTF.

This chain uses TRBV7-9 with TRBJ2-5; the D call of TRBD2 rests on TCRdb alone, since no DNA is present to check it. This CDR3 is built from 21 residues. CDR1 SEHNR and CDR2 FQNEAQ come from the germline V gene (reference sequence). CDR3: CASSLIFPTTSGGSILETQYF.

CDR3 residues: CASRLRQGTVYF. V usage is TRBV6-5 and J usage is TRBJ1-2; TCRdb picks TRBD1, but there is no DNA to check that call. Looked up from germline, CDR1 is MNHEY and CDR2 is SVGAGI. This CDR3 has 12 residues.

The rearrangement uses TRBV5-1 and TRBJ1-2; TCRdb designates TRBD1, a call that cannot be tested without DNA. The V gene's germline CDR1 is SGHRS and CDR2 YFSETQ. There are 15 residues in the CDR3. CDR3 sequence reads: CASSLAQAGGYGYTF. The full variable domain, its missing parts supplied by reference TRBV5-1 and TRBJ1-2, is KAGVTQTPRYLIKTRGQQVTLSCSPISGHRSVSWYQQTPGQGLQFLFEYFSETQRNKGNFPGRFSGRQFSNSRSEMNVSTLELGDSALYLCASSLAQAGGYGYTFGSGTRLTVV.

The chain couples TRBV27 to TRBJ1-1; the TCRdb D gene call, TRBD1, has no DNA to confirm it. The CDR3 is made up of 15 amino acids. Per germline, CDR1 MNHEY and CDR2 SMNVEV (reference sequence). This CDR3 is CASSFTRRGPTEAFF.

The CDR3 sequence is CASRGQGLDISYNEQFF. This chain joins TRBV7-2 and TRBJ2-1; TCRdb designates TRBD1, a call that cannot be tested without DNA. Germline V lookup: CDR1 SGHTA, CDR2 FQGNSA. This CDR3 is 17 amino acids long.

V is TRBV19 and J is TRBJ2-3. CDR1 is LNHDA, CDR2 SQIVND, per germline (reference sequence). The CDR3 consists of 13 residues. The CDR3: CASSIDQPKRQYF. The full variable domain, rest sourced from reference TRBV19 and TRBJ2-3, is DGGITQSPKYLFRKEGQNVTLSCEQNLNHDAMYWYRQDPGQGLRLIYYSQIVNDFQKGDIAEGYSVSREKKESFPLTVTSAQKNPTAFYLCASSIDQPKRQYFGPGTRLTVL.